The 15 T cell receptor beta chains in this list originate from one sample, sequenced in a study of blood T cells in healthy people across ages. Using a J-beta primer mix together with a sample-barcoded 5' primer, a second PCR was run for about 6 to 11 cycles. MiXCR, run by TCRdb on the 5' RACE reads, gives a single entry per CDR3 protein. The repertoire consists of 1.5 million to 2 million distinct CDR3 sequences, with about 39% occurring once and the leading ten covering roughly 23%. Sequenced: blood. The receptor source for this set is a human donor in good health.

CDR3 DNA: TGCAGTGCCGGCCGGGATGGGATATCTAACTATGGCTACACCTTC. It yields the protein CSAGRDGISNYGYTF. The J gene is TRBJ1-2, the V gene TRBV20-1, with no clear D. The CDR3 is 15 residues long. Germline CDR1 and CDR2: DFQATT and SNEGSKA (reference sequence). Trimming shortened V by 6 bases and J by 0 bases, and 17 bases separated the two germline ends.

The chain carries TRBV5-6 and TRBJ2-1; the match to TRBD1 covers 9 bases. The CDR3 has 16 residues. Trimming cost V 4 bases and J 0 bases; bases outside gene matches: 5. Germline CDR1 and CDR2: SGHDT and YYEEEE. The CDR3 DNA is TGTGCCAGCAGCGATGGACAGGGGAGCTCCTACAATGAGCAGTTCTTC. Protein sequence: CASSDGQGSSYNEQFF. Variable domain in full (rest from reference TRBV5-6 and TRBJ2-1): DAGVTQSPTHLIKTRGQQVTLRCSPKSGHDTVSWYQQALGQGPQFIFQYYEEEERQRGNFPDRFSGHQFPNYSSELNVNALLLGDSALYLCASSDGQGSSYNEQFFGPGTRLTVL.

CDR3 amino acids: CASSQDIGGRYDEQFF. The CDR3 DNA is TGCGCCAGCAGCCAAGATATAGGGGGAAGGTACGATGAGCAGTTCTTC. This rearrangement joins TRBV4-3 to TRBJ2-1, with D perhaps matching TRBD1 (6 bases). There are 16 residues in the CDR3. CDR1 LGHNA and CDR2 YSLEER come from the germline V gene. The ends were cut back, 0 bases at V and 8 bases at J, with 17 bases in the middle.

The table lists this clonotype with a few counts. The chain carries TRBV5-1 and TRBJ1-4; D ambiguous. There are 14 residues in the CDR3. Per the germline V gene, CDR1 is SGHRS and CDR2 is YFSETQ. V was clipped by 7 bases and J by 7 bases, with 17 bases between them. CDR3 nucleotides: TGCGCCAGCTCCTTGGGGAGAAACACTGAAAAACTGTTTTTT. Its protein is CASSLGRNTEKLFF.

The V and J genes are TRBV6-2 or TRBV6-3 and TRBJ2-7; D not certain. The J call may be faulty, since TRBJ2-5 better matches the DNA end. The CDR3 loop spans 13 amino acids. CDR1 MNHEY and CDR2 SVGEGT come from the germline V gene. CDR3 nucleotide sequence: TGTGCCAGCAGGACGCTAGGTTTGGAGACCCAGTACTTC. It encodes CASRTLGLETQYF.

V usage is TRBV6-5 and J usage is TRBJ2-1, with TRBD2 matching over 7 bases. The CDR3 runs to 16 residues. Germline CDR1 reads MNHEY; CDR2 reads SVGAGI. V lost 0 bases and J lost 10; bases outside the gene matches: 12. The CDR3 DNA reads TGTGCCAGCAGTTACTCGAGCGGGGCCCCCCGGTTCGAGCAGTTCTTC. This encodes CASSYSSGAPRFEQFF.

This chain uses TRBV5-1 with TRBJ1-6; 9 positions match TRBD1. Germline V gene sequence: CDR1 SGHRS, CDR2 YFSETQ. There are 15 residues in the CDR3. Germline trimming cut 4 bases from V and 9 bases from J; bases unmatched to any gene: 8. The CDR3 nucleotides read TGCGCCAGCAGCAATCGGACAGGGGTTCGTTCACCCCTCCACTTT. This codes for CASSNRTGVRSPLHF.

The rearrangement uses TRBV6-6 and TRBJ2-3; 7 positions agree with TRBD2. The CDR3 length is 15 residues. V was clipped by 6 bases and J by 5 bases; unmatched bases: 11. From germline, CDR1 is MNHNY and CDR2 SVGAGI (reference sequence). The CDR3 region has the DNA TGTGCCAGCAGCCCCCCGGGCGGGGGTGAAGATACGCAGTATTTT. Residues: CASSPPGGGEDTQYF.

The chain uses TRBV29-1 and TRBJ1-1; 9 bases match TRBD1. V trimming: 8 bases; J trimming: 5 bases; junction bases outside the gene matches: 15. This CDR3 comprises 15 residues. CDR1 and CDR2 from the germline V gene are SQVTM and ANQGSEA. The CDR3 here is CSSTHRGPSRTEAFF. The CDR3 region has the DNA TGCAGCTCTACACACAGGGGGCCTTCGAGGACTGAAGCTTTCTTT.

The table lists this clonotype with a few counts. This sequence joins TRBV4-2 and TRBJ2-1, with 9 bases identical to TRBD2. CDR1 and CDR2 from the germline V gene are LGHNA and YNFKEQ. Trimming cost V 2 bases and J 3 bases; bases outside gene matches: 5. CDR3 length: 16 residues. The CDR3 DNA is TGTGCCAGCAGCCAAATGGGAGCGGGGGGCTACAATGAGCAGTTCTTC. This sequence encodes CASSQMGAGGYNEQFF.

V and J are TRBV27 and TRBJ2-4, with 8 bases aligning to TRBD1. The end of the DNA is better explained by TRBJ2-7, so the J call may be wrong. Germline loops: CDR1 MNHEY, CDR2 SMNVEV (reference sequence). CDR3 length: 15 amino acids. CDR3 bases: TGTGCCAGCAGTGAAGGACAGGGTAAATCCTACGAGCAGTACTTC. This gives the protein CASSEGQGKSYEQYF.

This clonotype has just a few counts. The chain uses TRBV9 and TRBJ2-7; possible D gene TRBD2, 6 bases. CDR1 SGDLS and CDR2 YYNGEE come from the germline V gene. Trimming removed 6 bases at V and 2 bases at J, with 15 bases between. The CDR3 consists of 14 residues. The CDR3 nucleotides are TGTGCCAGCAATCCGGGGTGGGGGGCCTACGAGCAGTACTTC. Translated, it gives CASNPGWGAYEQYF.

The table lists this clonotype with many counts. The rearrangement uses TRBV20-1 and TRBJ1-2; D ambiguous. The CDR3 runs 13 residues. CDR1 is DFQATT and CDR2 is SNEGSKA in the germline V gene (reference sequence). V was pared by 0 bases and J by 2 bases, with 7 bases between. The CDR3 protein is CSARELTNYGYTF. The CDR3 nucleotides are TGCAGTGCTAGAGAGTTAACCAACTATGGCTACACCTTC.

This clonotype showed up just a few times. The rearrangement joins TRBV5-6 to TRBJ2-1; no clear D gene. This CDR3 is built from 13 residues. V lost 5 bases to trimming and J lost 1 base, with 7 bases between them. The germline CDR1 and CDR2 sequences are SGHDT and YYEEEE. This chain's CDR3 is CASRGLSYNEQFF. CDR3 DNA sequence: TGTGCCAGCAGGGGTTTGTCCTACAATGAGCAGTTCTTC.

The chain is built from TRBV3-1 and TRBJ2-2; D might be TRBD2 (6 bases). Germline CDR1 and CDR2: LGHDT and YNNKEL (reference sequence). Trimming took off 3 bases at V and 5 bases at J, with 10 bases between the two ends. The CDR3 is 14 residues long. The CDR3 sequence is CASSQRGVTGELFF. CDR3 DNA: TGTGCCAGCAGCCAGCGGGGTGTAACCGGGGAGCTGTTTTTT.